What follows is one TCR beta chain and its context. Its antigen is unknown. The read halts 3 residues ahead of the CDR3 end, with the missing end drawn from the germline J gene. Measured with immunoSEQ multiplex PCR; TCRdb has only the in-frame clones, and not every one. This sample carries around 15,000 clones, with about 10% going to the ten biggest clones. This entry belongs to a study of T cells in women clearing cervical HPV infection. Findings of the study overall: TRBV6-7 relative abundance averaged about 0.1% in cases and 0.15% to 0.2% in controls.

Germline CDR1 LNHDA, CDR2 SQIVND (reference sequence). V was clipped by 8 bases and J by 0 bases, with 11 bases between them. The CDR3 contains 14 residues. This chain connects TRBV19 to TRBJ1-3, with D possibly matching TRBD1 (5 bases). The material sequenced was blood buffy coat. The origin of this receptor is a woman aged 18-69 years with a cervical HPV16 infection that either progressed to CIN3+ or cleared (not recorded which). CDR3 DNA, as far as it was read: TGTGCCAGTGCGGGGCTGAGCTCTGGAAACACC. Encoded protein: CASAGLSSGNT. The entire CDR3 is CASAGLSSGNTIYF. Full variable domain (outside the CDR3, taken from reference TRBV19 and TRBJ1-3): DGGITQSPKYLFRKEGQNVTLSCEQNLNHDAMYWYRQDPGQGLRLIYYSQIVNDFQKGDIAEGYSVSREKKESFPLTVTSAQKNPTAFYLCASAGLSSGNTIYFGEGSWLTVV.